This passage covers 7 T cell receptor beta chains from one sample sequenced in a study of cytomegalovirus exposure and HLA in healthy donors. Repertoires were generated with immunoSEQ multiplex PCR, while TCRdb's copy carries only in-frame clones and drops some. The table records around 190,000 clones, around 86% of them present only once. Input material: PBMCs. The receptors were gathered from a woman between 18 and 29 years old in good health and CMV-seronegative.

V usage is TRBV5-1 and J usage is TRBJ1-2, with 11 bases that match TRBD1. Per the germline V gene, CDR1 is SGHRS and CDR2 is YFSETQ. With V trimmed by 3 bases and J by 7 bases, 8 bases remained unmatched. There are 15 residues in the CDR3. The CDR3 loop is CASSSTGQGAGGYTF. CDR3 in DNA: TGCGCCAGCAGCTCCACTGGACAGGGGGCCGGTGGCTACACCTTC.

This chain links TRBV2 with TRBJ2-7; D perhaps matches TRBD2 (6 bases). The CDR3 contains 14 residues. V shed 3 bases and J shed 0 bases, with 9 bases lying between them. CDR1 is SNHLY, CDR2 FYNNEI, per germline. The CDR3 spells CASSDRRGSYEQYF. CDR3 nucleotide sequence: TGTGCCAGCAGTGATCGGAGGGGCTCCTACGAGCAGTACTTC.

At least ten counts were recorded for this clone. The chain recombines TRBV7-6 with TRBJ2-7, with D maybe TRBD1 (6 bases). The CDR3 sequence is 17 residues long. Germline CDR1 SGHVS, CDR2 FNYEAQ. V lost 1 base to trimming and J lost 0 bases, with 16 bases between them. CDR3 sequence: CASSLEEDRSNSYEQYF. The CDR3 DNA reads as TGTGCCAGCAGCTTAGAGGAGGACAGATCCAACTCCTACGAGCAGTACTTC.

This clone was counted a single time. J is TRBJ2-7 and V is TRBV28; a possible D gene is TRBD2 (6 bases). The CDR3 loop spans 13 amino acids. V lost 9 bases, J lost 4 bases, and 16 bases lay in between. Germline V gives CDR1 MDHEN, CDR2 SYDVKM. CDR3 protein: CASRPGSNYEQYF. In DNA, the CDR3 is TGTGCCAGTAGGCCCGGGAGTAATTACGAGCAGTACTTC.

The V and J genes are TRBV5-1 and TRBJ2-7; 12 nucleotides agree with TRBD2. Germline CDR1 and CDR2: SGHRS and YFSETQ. The trim removed 4 bases at V and 7 bases at J, leaving 9 bases unmatched. This CDR3 spans 15 amino acids. The CDR3 DNA reads TGCGCCAGCAGCAATGGGGCTAGCGGGAGGGGAGAGCAGTACTTC. Translating it yields CASSNGASGRGEQYF. The whole variable domain, filled in from reference TRBV5-1 and TRBJ2-7, reads KAGVTQTPRYLIKTRGQQVTLSCSPISGHRSVSWYQQTPGQGLQFLFEYFSETQRNKGNFPGRFSGRQFSNSRSEMNVSTLELGDSALYLCASSNGASGRGEQYFGPGTRLTVT.

This clone was counted a single time. This chain joins TRBV19 and TRBJ2-1; 10 nucleotides match TRBD2. The germline CDR1 and CDR2 sequences are LNHDA and SQIVND (reference sequence). V lost 4 bases to trimming and J lost 4 bases; unmatched junction nucleotides: 7. CDR3 length equals 16 residues. The CDR3 DNA sequence: TGTGCCAGTAGTAAGCGGGAGGGCCCCCGATACAATGAGCAGTTCTTC. Its translation: CASSKREGPRYNEQFF.

This sequence joins TRBV2 and TRBJ2-6; a possible D gene is TRBD1 (6 bases). Trimming removed 10 bases from V and 3 bases from J, with 22 bases in between. The germline gives CDR1 SNHLY, CDR2 FYNNEI. This CDR3 spans 17 amino acids. The CDR3 nucleotides are TGTGCCAATATAGGGGGTAGTGAGGGCAGTGGGGCCAACGTCCTGACTTTC. Protein sequence: CANIGGSEGSGANVLTF.